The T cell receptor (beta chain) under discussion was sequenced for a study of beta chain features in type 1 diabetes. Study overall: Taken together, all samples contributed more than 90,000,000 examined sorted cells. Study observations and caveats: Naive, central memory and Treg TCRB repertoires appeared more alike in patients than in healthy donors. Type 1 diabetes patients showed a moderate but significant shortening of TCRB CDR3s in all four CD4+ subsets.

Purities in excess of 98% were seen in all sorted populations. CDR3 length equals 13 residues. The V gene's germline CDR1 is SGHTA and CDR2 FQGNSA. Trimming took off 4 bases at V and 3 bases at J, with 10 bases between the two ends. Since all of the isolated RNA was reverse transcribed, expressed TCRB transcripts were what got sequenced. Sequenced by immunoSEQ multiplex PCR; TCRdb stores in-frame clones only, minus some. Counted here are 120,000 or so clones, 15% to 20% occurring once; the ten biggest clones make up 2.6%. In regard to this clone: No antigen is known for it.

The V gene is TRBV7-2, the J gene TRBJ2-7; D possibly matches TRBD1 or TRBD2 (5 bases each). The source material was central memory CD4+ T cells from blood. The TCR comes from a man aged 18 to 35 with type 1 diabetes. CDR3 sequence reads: CASSYSGLYEQYF. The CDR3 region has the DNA TGTGCCAGCAGCTATTCGGGGCTCTACGAGCAGTACTTC.